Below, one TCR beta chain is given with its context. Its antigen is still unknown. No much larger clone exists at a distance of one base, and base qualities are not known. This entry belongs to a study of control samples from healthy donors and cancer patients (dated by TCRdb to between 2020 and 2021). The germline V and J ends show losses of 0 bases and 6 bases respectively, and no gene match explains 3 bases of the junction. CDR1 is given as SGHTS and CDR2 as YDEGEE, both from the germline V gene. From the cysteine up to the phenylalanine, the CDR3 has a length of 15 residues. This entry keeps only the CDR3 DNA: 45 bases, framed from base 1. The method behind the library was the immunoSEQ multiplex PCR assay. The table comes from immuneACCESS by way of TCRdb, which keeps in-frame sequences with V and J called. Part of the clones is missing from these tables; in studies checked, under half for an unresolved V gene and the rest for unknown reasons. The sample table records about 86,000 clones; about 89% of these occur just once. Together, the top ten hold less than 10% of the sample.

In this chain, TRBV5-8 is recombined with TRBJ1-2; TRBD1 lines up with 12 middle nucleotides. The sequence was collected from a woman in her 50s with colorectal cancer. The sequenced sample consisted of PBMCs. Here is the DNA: TGTGCCAGCAGCTTGGCCGGGACAGGGGGCCATGGCTACACCTTC. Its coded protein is CASSLAGTGGHGYTF.